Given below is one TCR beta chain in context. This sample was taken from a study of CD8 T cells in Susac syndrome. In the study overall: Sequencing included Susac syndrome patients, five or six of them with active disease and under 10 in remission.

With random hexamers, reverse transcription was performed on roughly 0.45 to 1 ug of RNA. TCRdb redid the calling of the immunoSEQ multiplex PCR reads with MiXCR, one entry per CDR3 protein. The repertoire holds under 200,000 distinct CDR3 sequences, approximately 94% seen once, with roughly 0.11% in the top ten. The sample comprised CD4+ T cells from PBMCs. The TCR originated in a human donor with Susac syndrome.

This chain's CDR3 is CASSLLSYEQYF. CDR3 coding DNA: TGTGCCAGCAGTCTTCTCTCCTACGAGCAGTACTTC. The chain joins TRBV27 to TRBJ2-7; D is ambiguous. Trimming took 5 bases from V and 0 from J, leaving 5 bases between them. Germline V lookup: CDR1 MNHEY, CDR2 SMNVEV (reference sequence). The CDR3 runs to 12 residues.